This TCR beta chain stems from a study of T cells in Graves' hyperthyroidism and ophthalmopathy. Isolation of PBMCs was performed on 8 to 10 ml fresh peripheral blood. Findings of the study overall: The authors' 13 V-J model separated ophthalmopathy from stable hyperthyroidism.

The CDR3 runs to 15 residues. Germline assignment: CDR1 MGHDK and CDR2 SYGVNS. V lost 3 bases and J lost 4, with 13 bases in between. Amplification of TCR beta CDR3 regions was performed using RNA transcripts as template. A first-round RT-PCR of the TCR CDR3 used the HTBI primer set. MiXCR was run by TCRdb on the multiplex PCR reads, yielding one entry per CDR3 protein. This table has over 450,000 distinct CDR3 sequences, about an eighth appearing once. This clonotype came up many times. Its antigen is still unknown. The chain couples TRBV25-1 to TRBJ2-1; D is uncertain. The TCR sequence derives from a woman in her late teens or twenties with Graves' hyperthyroidism. The specimen sequenced was blood. CDR3 sequence (DNA): TGTGCCAGCAGTGATGGGAAGGCTTCATACAATGAGCAGTTCTTC. It yields the protein CASSDGKASYNEQFF.